This T cell receptor (beta chain) was retrieved from a study of human T cells and chemical hapten exposure. For the study at large: Across its 20 to 25 weeks, the study gave patients weekly diphenylcyclopropenone doses to the scalp. Per-sample TCR yield variability stemmed mainly from small pooled library volume differences.

Time point described: pre-sensitization, week 0. Treatment specified: therapeutic diphenylcyclopropenone sensitization with weekly scalp DPC. The drawing of blood occurred before each patch test was applied. The V and J ends lost 4 bases and 7 bases respectively, with 16 bases between them. This CDR3 is 14 amino acids long. Germline V gene sequence: CDR1 LNHDA, CDR2 SQIVND (reference sequence). MiXCR, run by TCRdb on the RACE reads, gives a single entry per CDR3 protein. The sample contains roughly 40,000 distinct CDR3 sequences, 9.5% to 15% of which appear only once. This clonotype came up many times. The antigen is not known. Study outcomes and limitations: Those TCRs sitting above 1 in 1000 frequency stayed the same with DPC sensitization.

V is TRBV19 and J is TRBJ1-2; possible D gene TRBD1, 5 bases. This sample comprised whole blood, obtained in connection with sensitization to the hapten diphenylcyclopropenone (DPC). This TCR derives from a woman in her 30s with alopecia areata. Some clones in this sample may be carry-over from other donors' samples. The CDR3 DNA reads TGTGCCAGTAGTAGGAAGGGGTCGGTAGGTGGCTACACCTTC. This encodes CASSRKGSVGGYTF.